The clone carrying this T cell receptor beta chain appeared many times. Joint extraction of RNA and DNA used roughly 20-33 mg of bulk tissue that was unsorted. This sample is drawn from a study of tumor-infiltrating lymphocytes in primary liver carcinoma. This CDR3 is built from 12 residues. The germline V and J ends were trimmed by 7 bases and 1 base, with 8 bases remaining between them. Germline CDR1 SGHRS, CDR2 YFSETQ. The input was approximately 0.45 ug total RNA; TCR beta cDNA was made from it with a constant-region primer. What produced the TCR beta libraries was three nested multiplex PCR rounds using slightly modified ARM-PCR. A C-beta reverse primer and TRBV1-TRBV30 forward primers served in each of the first two PCR rounds, at approximately 10 cycles apiece. TCRdb called the multiplex PCR reads again in MiXCR, with one record for every CDR3 protein. The table has about 100,000 distinct CDR3 sequences, about 63% seen once.

This TCR came from a woman aged 60-75 years with primary liver carcinoma and hepatitis B virus infection. The chain joins TRBV5-1 to TRBJ1-1; D is perhaps TRBD1 (6 bases). What was sequenced was liver tumor tissue from sampling region 2. The subset denotes: tumor region T2, inferior pole. The chain's CDR3 is CASGDTNTEAFF. The CDR3 bases are TGCGCCAGCGGGGACACGAACACTGAAGCTTTCTTT. The whole variable domain, filled in from reference TRBV5-1 and TRBJ1-1, reads KAGVTQTPRYLIKTRGQQVTLSCSPISGHRSVSWYQQTPGQGLQFLFEYFSETQRNKGNFPGRFSGRQFSNSRSEMNVSTLELGDSALYLCASGDTNTEAFFGQGTRLTVV.